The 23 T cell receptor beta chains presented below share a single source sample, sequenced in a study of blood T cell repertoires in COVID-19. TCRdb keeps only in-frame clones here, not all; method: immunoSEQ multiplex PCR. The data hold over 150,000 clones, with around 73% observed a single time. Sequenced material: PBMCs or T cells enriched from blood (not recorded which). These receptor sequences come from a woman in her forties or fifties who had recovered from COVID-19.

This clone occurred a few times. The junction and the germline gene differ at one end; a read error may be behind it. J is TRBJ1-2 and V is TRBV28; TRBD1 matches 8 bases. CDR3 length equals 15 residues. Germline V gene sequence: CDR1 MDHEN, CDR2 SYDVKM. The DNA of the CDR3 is TGTGCCAGCACCACCAAGACTCGGTACGGGACAGGAACTCGCTTC. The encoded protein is CASTTKTRYGTGTRF.

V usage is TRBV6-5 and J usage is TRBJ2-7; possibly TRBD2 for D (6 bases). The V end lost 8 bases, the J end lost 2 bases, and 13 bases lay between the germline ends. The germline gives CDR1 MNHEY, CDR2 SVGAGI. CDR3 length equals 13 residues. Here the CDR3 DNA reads TGTGCCAGCGCGCGGGACTTTCCCTACGAGCAGTACTTC. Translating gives CASARDFPYEQYF.

The CDR3 protein is CASSLPGQGSSPLHF. In nucleotides, the CDR3 is TGTGCCAGCAGCTTACCGGGACAGGGGAGTTCACCCCTCCACTTT. The chain combines TRBV7-8 with TRBJ1-6, with 10 bases fitting TRBD1. After removal of 2 bases from V and 9 bases from J, the junction contained 4 bases not matched to a gene. The germline V gene has CDR1 SGHVS and CDR2 FQNEAQ. The CDR3 has 15 residues. Using reference TRBV7-8 and TRBJ1-6 for the parts outside the CDR3, the full variable domain is GAGVSQSPRYKVAKRGQDVALRCDPISGHVSLFWYQQALGQGPEFLTYFQNEAQLDKSGLPSDRFFAERPEGSVSTLKIQRTQQEDSAVYLCASSLPGQGSSPLHFGNGTRLTVT.

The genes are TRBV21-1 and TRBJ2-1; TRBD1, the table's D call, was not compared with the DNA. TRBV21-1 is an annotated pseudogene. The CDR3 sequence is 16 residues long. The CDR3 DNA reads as TGTGCCAGCAGCAGTCACCCGGGACATTCTGAAAATGAGCAGTTCTTC. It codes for CASSSHPGHSENEQFF.

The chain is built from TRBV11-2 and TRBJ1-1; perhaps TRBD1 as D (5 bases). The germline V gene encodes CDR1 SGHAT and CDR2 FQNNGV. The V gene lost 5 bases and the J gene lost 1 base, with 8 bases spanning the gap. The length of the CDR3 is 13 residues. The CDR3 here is CASSIQENTEAFF. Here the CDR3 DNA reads TGTGCCAGCAGCATACAGGAGAACACTGAAGCTTTCTTT.

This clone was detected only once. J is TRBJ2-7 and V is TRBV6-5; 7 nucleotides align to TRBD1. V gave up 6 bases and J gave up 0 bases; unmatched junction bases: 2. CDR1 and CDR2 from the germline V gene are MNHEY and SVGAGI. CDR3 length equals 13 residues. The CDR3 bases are TGTGCCAGCAGACAGGGGCACTCCTACGAGCAGTACTTC. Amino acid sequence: CASRQGHSYEQYF.

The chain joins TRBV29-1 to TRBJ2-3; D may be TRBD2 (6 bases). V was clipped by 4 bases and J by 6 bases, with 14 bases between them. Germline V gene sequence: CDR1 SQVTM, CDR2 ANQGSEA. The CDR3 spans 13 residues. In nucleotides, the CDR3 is TGCAGCGTTGTGGGGGGAATAGCGGATACGCAGTATTTT. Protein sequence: CSVVGGIADTQYF.

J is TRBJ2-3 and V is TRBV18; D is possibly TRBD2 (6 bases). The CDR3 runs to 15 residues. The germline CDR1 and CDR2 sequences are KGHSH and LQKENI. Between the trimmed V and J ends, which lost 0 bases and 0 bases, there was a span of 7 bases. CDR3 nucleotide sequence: TGTGCCAGCTCACCACCGGAGGGGAGCACAGATACGCAGTATTTT. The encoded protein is CASSPPEGSTDTQYF.

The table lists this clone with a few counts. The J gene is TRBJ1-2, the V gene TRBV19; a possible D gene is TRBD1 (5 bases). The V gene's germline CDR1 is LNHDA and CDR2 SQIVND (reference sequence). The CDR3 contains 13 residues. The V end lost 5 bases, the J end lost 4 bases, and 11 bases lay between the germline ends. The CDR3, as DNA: TGTGCCAGTAGTTCCCAGGGAGGCTATGGCTACACCTTC. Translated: CASSSQGGYGYTF.

The CDR3 DNA sequence: TGTGCCAGCAGCCATACGGGACTAGCGGAGTACGAGCAGTACTTC. Protein: CASSHTGLAEYEQYF. The rearrangement uses TRBV3-1 (or the pseudogene TRBV3-2) and TRBJ2-7; 11 bases align to TRBD2. The V gene's germline CDR1 is LGHDT and CDR2 YNNKEL (reference sequence). The CDR3 has 15 residues. V lost 3 bases and J lost 4; bases outside the gene matches: 5.

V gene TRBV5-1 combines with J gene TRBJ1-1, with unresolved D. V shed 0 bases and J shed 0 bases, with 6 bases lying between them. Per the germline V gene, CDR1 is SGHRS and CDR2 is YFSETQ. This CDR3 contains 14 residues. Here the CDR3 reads CASSLATVNTEAFF. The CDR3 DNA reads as TGCGCCAGCAGCTTGGCCACGGTGAACACTGAAGCTTTCTTT.

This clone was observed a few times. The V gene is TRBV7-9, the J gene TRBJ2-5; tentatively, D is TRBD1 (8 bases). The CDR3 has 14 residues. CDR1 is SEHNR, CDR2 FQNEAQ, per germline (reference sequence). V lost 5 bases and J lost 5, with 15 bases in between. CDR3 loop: CASSRTGRAETQYF. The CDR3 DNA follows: TGTGCCAGCAGCCGGACAGGGAGGGCGGAGACCCAGTACTTC.

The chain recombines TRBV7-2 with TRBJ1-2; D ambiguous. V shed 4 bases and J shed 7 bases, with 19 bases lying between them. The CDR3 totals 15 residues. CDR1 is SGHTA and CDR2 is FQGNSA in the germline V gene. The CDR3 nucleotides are TGTGCCAGCAGCTCCCTCGGACTCGTCCGTGGTGGCTACACCTTC. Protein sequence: CASSSLGLVRGGYTF. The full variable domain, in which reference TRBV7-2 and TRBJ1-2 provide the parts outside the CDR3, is GAGVSQSPSNKVTEKGKDVELRCDPISGHTALYWYRQSLGQGLEFLIYFQGNSAPDKSGLPSDRFSAERTGGSVSTLTIQRTQQEDSAVYLCASSSLGLVRGGYTFGSGTRLTVV.

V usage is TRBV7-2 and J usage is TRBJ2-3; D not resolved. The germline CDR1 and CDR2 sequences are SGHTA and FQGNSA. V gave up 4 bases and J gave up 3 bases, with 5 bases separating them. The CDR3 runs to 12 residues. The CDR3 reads CASSSFTDTQYF. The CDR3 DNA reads TGTGCCAGCAGCTCTTTTACAGATACGCAGTATTTT.

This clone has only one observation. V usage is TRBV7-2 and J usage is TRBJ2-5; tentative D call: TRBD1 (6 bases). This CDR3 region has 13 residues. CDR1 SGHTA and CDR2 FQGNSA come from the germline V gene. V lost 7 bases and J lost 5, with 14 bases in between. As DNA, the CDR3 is TGTGCCAGCAAGATGGGGACAACTGAGACCCAGTACTTC. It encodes CASKMGTTETQYF.

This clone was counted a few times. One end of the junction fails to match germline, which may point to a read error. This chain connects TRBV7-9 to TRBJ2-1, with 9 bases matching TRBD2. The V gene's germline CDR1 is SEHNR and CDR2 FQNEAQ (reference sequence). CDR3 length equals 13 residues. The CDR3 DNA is TGTGCCAGCAGCGCGGGACTAGCCGGCTTCTCGATCTTC. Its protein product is CASSAGLAGFSIF. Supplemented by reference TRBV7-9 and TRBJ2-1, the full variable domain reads DTGVSQNPRHKITKRGQNVTFRCDPISEHNRLYWYRQTLGQGPEFLTYFQNEAQLEKSRLLSDRFSAERPKGSFSTLEIQRTEQGDSAMYLCASSAGLAGFSIFGPGTRLTVL.

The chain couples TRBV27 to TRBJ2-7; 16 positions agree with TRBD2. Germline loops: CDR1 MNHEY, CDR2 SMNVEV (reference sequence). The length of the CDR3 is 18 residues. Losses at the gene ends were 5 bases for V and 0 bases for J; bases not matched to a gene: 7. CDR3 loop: CASSPGLAGGTISYEQYF. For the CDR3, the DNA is TGTGCCAGCAGTCCGGGACTAGCGGGAGGGACAATCTCCTACGAGCAGTACTTC.

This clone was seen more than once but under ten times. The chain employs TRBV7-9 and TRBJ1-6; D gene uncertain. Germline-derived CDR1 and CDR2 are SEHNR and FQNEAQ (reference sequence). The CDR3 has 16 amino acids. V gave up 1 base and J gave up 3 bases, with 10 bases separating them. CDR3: CASSLDGADYNSPLHF. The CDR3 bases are TGTGCCAGCAGCTTAGACGGCGCGGACTATAATTCACCCCTCCACTTT.

CDR3 protein: CASSGSGTEAFF. The CDR3 DNA follows: TGCGCCAGCAGCGGGAGCGGGACAGAAGCTTTCTTT. The V gene is TRBV5-1, the J gene TRBJ1-1, with TRBD1 as a possible D gene (6 bases). This CDR3 region has 12 residues. Germline V gene sequence: CDR1 SGHRS, CDR2 YFSETQ. Trimming shortened V by 4 bases and J by 8 bases, and 12 bases separated the two germline ends.

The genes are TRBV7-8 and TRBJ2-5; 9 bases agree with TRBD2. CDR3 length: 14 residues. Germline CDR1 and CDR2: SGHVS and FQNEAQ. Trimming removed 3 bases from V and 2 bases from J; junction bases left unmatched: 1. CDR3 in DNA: TGTGCCAGCAGCTTGGGACTAGCACAAGAGACCCAGTACTTC. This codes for CASSLGLAQETQYF. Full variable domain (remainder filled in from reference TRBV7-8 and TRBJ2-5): GAGVSQSPRYKVAKRGQDVALRCDPISGHVSLFWYQQALGQGPEFLTYFQNEAQLDKSGLPSDRFFAERPEGSVSTLKIQRTQQEDSAVYLCASSLGLAQETQYFGPGTRLLVL.

Written as DNA, the CDR3 is TGTGCCAGCAGTACGGACACCGGGGAGCTGTTTTTT. This gives the protein CASSTDTGELFF. V and J are TRBV2 and TRBJ2-2; D remains unclear. V was pared by 5 bases and J by 3 bases, with 4 bases between. The CDR3 has 12 amino acids. Germline CDR1 and CDR2: SNHLY and FYNNEI. The full variable domain, its missing parts supplied by reference TRBV2 and TRBJ2-2, is EPEVTQTPSHQVTQMGQEVILRCVPISNHLYFYWYRQILGQKVEFLVSFYNNEISEKSEIFDDQFSVERPDGSNFTLKIRSTKLEDSAMYFCASSTDTGELFFGEGSRLTVL.

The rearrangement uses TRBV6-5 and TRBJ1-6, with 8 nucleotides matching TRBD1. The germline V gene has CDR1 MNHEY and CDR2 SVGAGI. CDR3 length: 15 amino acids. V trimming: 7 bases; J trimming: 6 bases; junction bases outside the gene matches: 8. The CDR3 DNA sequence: TGTGCCAGCAAAGGACAGGGTATATCTAATTCACCCCTCCACTTT. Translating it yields CASKGQGISNSPLHF.

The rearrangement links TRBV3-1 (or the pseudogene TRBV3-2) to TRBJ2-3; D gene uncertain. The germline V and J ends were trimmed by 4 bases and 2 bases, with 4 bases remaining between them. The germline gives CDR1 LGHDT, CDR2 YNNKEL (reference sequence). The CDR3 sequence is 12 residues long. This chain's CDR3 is CASSLLTDTQYF. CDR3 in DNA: TGTGCCAGCAGCCTCCTCACAGATACGCAGTATTTT.